This T cell receptor beta chain was obtained from a study of T cells in narcolepsy (dated by TCRdb to 2017 to 2018). A note on the overall study: Patients with narcolepsy type 1 or type 2 (NT1, NT2) were enrolled in the study together with healthy control donors. Autoreactive T cells targeting hypocretin neuron self-antigens (hypocretin, TRIB2) were sought in narcolepsy patients, and TCR Vbeta sequencing was used to track clonotypes in blood and CSF. What the authors observed across the whole study: Some blood memory CD4+ repertoires from patients and controls contained no sequences matching autoreactive T cell clones. Plots that compared CSF and blood CD4+ T cell clonotypes from the same patient highlighted HCRT-specific and TRIB2-specific autoreactive clonotypes. Numbers of sequenced blood memory CD4+ clonotypes were comparable, with averages of about 39,494 in patients and fewer than 35,000 in controls. Autoreactive clonotypes were reported to be detected serially in the blood of the same patients and of different patients, but not in the blood of healthy controls.

CDR1 and CDR2, per the germline V gene (reference sequence), are SGHNT and YYREEE. V is cut by 0 bases and J by 2 bases, and the space between the germline ends is 16 bases. Including cysteine and phenylalanine, the CDR3 has 17 amino acids. This entry keeps only the CDR3 DNA: 51 bases, framed from base 1. Library preparation was by the immunoSEQ multiplex PCR assay. TCRdb limited this immuneACCESS table to in-frame rearrangements with V and J called. A share of clones is missing; checked studies link under half to unresolved V genes, and the rest is unexplained. This sample is represented by tens of thousands of clones; 75% to 85% of them were singletons. The leading ten clones occupy around 2.3% of the sample. For TCR Vbeta sequencing, memory CD4+ T cells were sorted ex vivo from the peripheral blood of both healthy controls and narcolepsy patients. For this clone: Its antigen is unknown. No much larger clone exists at a distance of one base, and base qualities are not known.

The chain links TRBV5-4 with TRBJ2-3; a weak D assignment points to TRBD1 (6 bases agree). Sequenced material: CD45RA- memory CD4+ T cells from PBMCs. The cell subset or site label on this specimen signifies: memory T cells sorted ex vivo from peripheral blood. The TCR was taken from a human donor with narcolepsy. The CDR3 in this case is CASSLGAGVASTDTQYF. The nucleotide sequence is TGTGCCAGCAGCTTGGGTGCAGGGGTAGCCTCCACAGATACGCAGTATTTT.